The 11 T cell receptor beta chains presented below share a single source sample, sequenced in a study of OX40 agonist ivuxolimab in advanced cancers. Method: immunoSEQ multiplex PCR; TCRdb's copy keeps in-frame clones and lacks some. This sample has 70,000 to 80,000 clones, with roughly 85% found just once. The sample in question was CD4+ or CD8+ T cells sorted from blood, obtained in a trial of the OX40 agonist ivuxolimab. All receptors derive from an adult with an advanced solid tumor such as melanoma, head and neck, liver or kidney cancer.

The genes are TRBV27 and TRBJ2-3, with D unclear. There are 14 residues in the CDR3. Germline V CDR1 and CDR2: MNHEY, SMNVEV (reference sequence). V gave up 2 bases and J gave up 2 bases, with 8 bases separating them. The CDR3: CASSLMRSTDTQYF. As DNA, the CDR3 is TGTGCCAGCAGTTTAATGAGGTCCACAGATACGCAGTATTTT.

The V gene is TRBV2, the J gene TRBJ2-7, with no clear D. The CDR3 extends over 11 amino acids. Germline V gene sequence: CDR1 SNHLY, CDR2 FYNNEI. With 6 bases removed from V and 4 bases from J, the gap between germline ends came to 7 bases. CDR3 amino acids: CASRVVYEQYF. The CDR3 DNA follows: TGTGCCAGCAGGGTAGTTTACGAGCAGTACTTC.

The V and J genes are TRBV27 and TRBJ2-3; a weak D match, TRBD1 (6 bases). The CDR3 consists of 13 residues. Germline loops: CDR1 MNHEY, CDR2 SMNVEV (reference sequence). With 5 bases removed from V and 3 bases from J, the gap between germline ends came to 9 bases. CDR3 nucleotides: TGTGCCAGCAGTGGGGGCGGGACAGATACGCAGTATTTT. Translating gives CASSGGGTDTQYF.

The V and J genes are TRBV5-1 and TRBJ2-5; TRBD1 is a possible D gene (6 bases). Germline values: CDR1 SGHRS, CDR2 YFSETQ. Trimming removed 0 bases from V and 5 bases from J, with 11 bases in between. The CDR3 extends over 14 amino acids. The chain's CDR3 is CASSLVGAQETQYF. CDR3 nucleotide sequence: TGCGCCAGCAGCTTGGTGGGGGCGCAGGAGACCCAGTACTTC.

The CDR3 reads CASSIGLAQETQYF. The CDR3 DNA sequence: TGTGCCAGTAGTATAGGGCTGGCCCAAGAGACCCAGTACTTC. The chain uses TRBV19 and TRBJ2-5; D uncertain. Trimming removed 1 base from V and 1 base from J, with 7 bases in between. Germline assignment: CDR1 LNHDA and CDR2 SQIVND (reference sequence). The CDR3 covers 14 residues.

This clone was observed once. The chain combines TRBV7-9 with TRBJ1-2; 8 nucleotides match TRBD1. CDR3 length equals 13 residues. Germline CDR1 is SEHNR and CDR2 is FQNEAQ (reference sequence). The V and J ends lost 5 bases and 8 bases, in that order; junction bases with no gene match: 7. The CDR3 DNA follows: TGTGCCAGCAGCCCCCAGGGGGCTGGAGGCTACACCTTC. Translated, it gives CASSPQGAGGYTF.

The J gene is TRBJ2-1, the V gene TRBV5-1; no clear D. The CDR3 has 16 amino acids. Deletions cut 2 bases from V and 3 bases from J, with 15 bases between. The germline gives CDR1 SGHRS, CDR2 YFSETQ. Here the CDR3 reads CASSLLGRQHYNEQFF. The CDR3, as DNA: TGCGCCAGCAGCTTATTGGGCAGACAACACTACAATGAGCAGTTCTTC. The full variable domain, rest sourced from reference TRBV5-1 and TRBJ2-1, is KAGVTQTPRYLIKTRGQQVTLSCSPISGHRSVSWYQQTPGQGLQFLFEYFSETQRNKGNFPGRFSGRQFSNSRSEMNVSTLELGDSALYLCASSLLGRQHYNEQFFGPGTRLTVL.

V usage is TRBV14 and J usage is TRBJ2-2, with TRBD2 matching over 8 bases. CDR3 length: 14 residues. With 0 bases clipped from V and 6 bases from J, the junction kept 0 bases outside the gene matches. Germline V CDR1 and CDR2: SGHDN, FVKESK. DNA of the CDR3: TGTGCCAGCAGCCAAGAGCGGGGGGCCGGGGAGCTGTTTTTT. This translates into CASSQERGAGELFF. Together with reference TRBV14 and TRBJ2-2, the CDR3 gives the full variable domain: EAGVTQFPSHSVIEKGQTVTLRCDPISGHDNLYWYRRVMGKEIKFLLHFVKESKQDESGMPNNRFLAERTGGTYSTLKVQPAELEDSGVYFCASSQERGAGELFFGEGSRLTVL.

This clone was found once. The chain couples TRBV6-1 to TRBJ1-1, with D perhaps TRBD1 (5 bases). The CDR3 extends over 15 amino acids. V was cut by 3 bases and J by 0 bases, with 11 bases left in between. Germline V gene sequence: CDR1 MNHNS, CDR2 SASEGT. The CDR3 nucleotides read TGTGCCAGCAGTGATCGCGGACAACTGAACACTGAAGCTTTCTTT. Translation: CASSDRGQLNTEAFF.

In regard to this clone: The same CDR3 also results from other DNA sequences found in this sample. This chain uses TRBV27 with TRBJ1-5; no definite D call. Germline CDR1 MNHEY, CDR2 SMNVEV (reference sequence). Trimming took off 1 base at V and 6 bases at J, with 4 bases between the two ends. The CDR3 has 12 residues. CDR3 loop: CASSLYGQPQHF. In nucleotides, the CDR3 is TGTGCCAGCAGTTTATACGGTCAGCCCCAGCATTTT.

This clone was observed a few times. CDR3 sequence: CASSGTGGYGYTF. CDR3 bases: TGTGCCAGCAGCGGGACAGGGGGATATGGCTACACCTTC. This sequence joins TRBV2 and TRBJ1-2, with 11 bases aligning to TRBD1. Germline CDR1 and CDR2: SNHLY and FYNNEI. V dropped 6 bases and J dropped 5; count of bases not matched to a gene: 2. The CDR3 loop spans 13 amino acids.